This entry lists 28 T cell receptor beta chains sequenced from one sample in a study of T cells in Graves' hyperthyroidism and ophthalmopathy. The investigators amplified TCR beta CDR3 regions from RNA transcripts. The HTBI set primed first-round TCR CDR3 RT-PCR. Each CDR3 protein gets one entry after TCRdb re-called the multiplex PCR reads with MiXCR. The sample lists 400,000 to 550,000 distinct CDR3 sequences, around 15% occurring once. The source material was blood. The receptors stem from a woman under 30 with Graves' hyperthyroidism.

V and J are TRBV24-1 and TRBJ1-6; D remains ambiguous. The CDR3 contains 16 residues. Germline V gene data show CDR1 as KGHDR and CDR2 as SFDVKD. V lost 4 bases to trimming and J lost 5 bases, with 14 bases between them. As DNA, the CDR3 is TGTGCCACCAGTGACACCCGGGGAGGGAATAATTCACCCCTCCACTTT. It specifies CATSDTRGGNNSPLHF.

Remarks on this clonotype: A read error is possible here, since a much larger clone lies one base away. V usage is TRBV24-1 and J usage is TRBJ2-2; D gene unclear. Trimming stripped 6 bases from V and 5 bases from J, with 24 bases between. Germline V gene sequence: CDR1 KGHDR, CDR2 SFDVKD. CDR3 length equals 18 residues. The DNA of the CDR3 is TGTGCCACCAGTAACAGCAGCGCGGAATTAGGGTTGACCGGGGAGCTGTTTTTT. Its protein product is CATSNSSAELGLTGELFF.

This clonotype occurred a few times. The chain recombines TRBV20-1 with TRBJ1-5; no firm D call. In germline, CDR1 is DFQATT, CDR2 SNEGSKA (reference sequence). This CDR3 is 15 amino acids long. The V end was cut by 0 bases, the J end by 0 bases, with 9 bases between. The CDR3 here is CSAREAAYSNQPQHF. CDR3 coding DNA: TGCAGTGCTAGAGAGGCAGCTTATAGCAATCAGCCCCAGCATTTT.

Comment on this clonotype: Just one base apart from a much larger clone, this may be a read error. This chain links TRBV7-3 with TRBJ2-1; a weak D match, TRBD2 (5 bases). This CDR3 is built from 13 residues. Germline lookup yields CDR1 SGHTA and CDR2 FQGTGA. V gave up 10 bases and J gave up 9 bases, with 19 bases separating them. The CDR3 coding sequence is TGTGCCAACAGTTTTACGGCAGGAGGTGAGCAGTTCTTC. This encodes CANSFTAGGEQFF.

This clonotype was observed many times. This chain links TRBV6-1 with TRBJ2-2; D unclear. Germline assignment: CDR1 MNHNS and CDR2 SASEGT. Trimming left V 5 bases short and J 3 bases short, with 7 bases between. The CDR3 consists of 13 residues. The CDR3 DNA reads as TGTGCCAGCAGTTCCCTTTACACCGGGGAGCTGTTTTTT. Translating gives CASSSLYTGELFF.

Many counts were recorded for this clonotype. The chain is built from TRBV7-9 and TRBJ2-3; D is perhaps TRBD2 (5 bases). Trimming stripped 5 bases from V and 4 bases from J, with 19 bases between. Germline loops: CDR1 SEHNR, CDR2 FQNEAQ (reference sequence). The CDR3 is 16 residues long. The chain's CDR3 is CASSRRQLGRADTQYF. In DNA, the CDR3 is TGTGCCAGCAGCCGACGCCAACTAGGTAGGGCAGATACGCAGTATTTT.

This clonotype was seen more than once but under ten times. The chain has TRBV14 and TRBJ2-2; TRBD1 matches 8 bases. CDR1 SGHDN and CDR2 FVKESK come from the germline V gene. Losses at the gene ends were 6 bases for V and 1 base for J; bases not matched to a gene: 4. This CDR3 comprises 15 residues. In nucleotides, the CDR3 is TGTGCCAGCAGTCTGGGACAGGAGAACACCGGGGAGCTGTTTTTT. Translated, it gives CASSLGQENTGELFF.

This clonotype has ten or more counts. The rearrangement joins TRBV20-1 to TRBJ1-2, with 10 bases identical to TRBD1. Per the germline V gene, CDR1 is DFQATT and CDR2 is SNEGSKA (reference sequence). The CDR3 is 13 amino acids. Trimming took 5 bases from V and 7 from J; bases not matched to a gene: 7. The CDR3 region is CSAGRQGAVGYTF. The CDR3 bases are TGCAGTGCTGGTAGACAGGGGGCAGTTGGCTACACCTTC.

This clonotype was seen ten or more times. The J gene is TRBJ1-1, the V gene TRBV19; D ambiguous. V was clipped by 5 bases and J by 0 bases, with 16 bases between them. CDR1 is LNHDA and CDR2 is SQIVND in the germline V gene (reference sequence). CDR3 length: 16 amino acids. CDR3 DNA sequence: TGTGCCAGTAGTCCCATCCTGATTGTGATGAACACTGAAGCTTTCTTT. The encoded protein is CASSPILIVMNTEAFF. Full variable domain (outside the CDR3, taken from reference TRBV19 and TRBJ1-1): DGGITQSPKYLFRKEGQNVTLSCEQNLNHDAMYWYRQDPGQGLRLIYYSQIVNDFQKGDIAEGYSVSREKKESFPLTVTSAQKNPTAFYLCASSPILIVMNTEAFFGQGTRLTVV.

This clonotype was seen more than once but under ten times. The genes are TRBV9 and TRBJ2-1; the match to TRBD2 covers 13 bases. CDR3 size: 18 residues. CDR1 is SGDLS and CDR2 is YYNGEE in the germline V gene. V was pared by 0 bases and J by 7 bases, with 10 bases of the junction left unmatched. The CDR3: CASSVAPRTSGRGNEQFF. CDR3 coding DNA: TGTGCCAGCAGCGTAGCCCCACGGACTAGCGGGAGAGGGAATGAGCAGTTCTTC. Drawing the rest from reference TRBV9 and TRBJ2-1, the complete variable domain is DSGVTQTPKHLITATGQRVTLRCSPRSGDLSVYWYQQSLDQGLQFLIQYYNGEERAKGNILERFSAQQFPDLHSELNLSSLELGDSALYFCASSVAPRTSGRGNEQFFGPGTRLTVL.

This clonotype was found many times. This rearrangement joins TRBV29-1 to TRBJ2-1; 8 nucleotides agree with TRBD2. The trim removed 6 bases at V and 8 bases at J, leaving 9 bases unmatched. The CDR3 sequence is 13 residues long. CDR1 and CDR2 (germline): SQVTM, ANQGSEA. CDR3 coding DNA: TGCAGCGTAGCAAGCGGGAGTCTGGATGAGCAGTTCTTC. This gives the protein CSVASGSLDEQFF.

This clonotype was seen only once. The V call is TRBV4-2, the J call TRBJ2-2; TRBD2 might be the D (6 bases). The V gene lost 0 bases and the J gene lost 3 bases, with 11 bases spanning the gap. Germline CDR1 is LGHNA and CDR2 is YNFKEQ. CDR3 length: 16 residues. The chain's CDR3 is CASSQDLSGYTGELFF. The CDR3, as DNA: TGTGCCAGCAGCCAAGACCTTAGCGGATACACCGGGGAGCTGTTTTTT.

This clonotype was seen many times. The V and J genes are TRBV7-9 and TRBJ2-3; D is ambiguous. Germline assignment: CDR1 SEHNR and CDR2 FQNEAQ (reference sequence). This CDR3 region has 12 residues. The V and J ends lost 1 base and 10 bases respectively, with 9 bases between them. The chain's CDR3 is CASSLGRVAQYF. For the CDR3, the DNA is TGTGCCAGCAGCTTAGGGCGAGTTGCGCAGTATTTT.

The chain has TRBV5-1 and TRBJ1-4; 7 bases match TRBD1. V lost 4 bases to trimming and J lost 4 bases; unmatched junction nucleotides: 7. Germline lookup yields CDR1 SGHRS and CDR2 YFSETQ. CDR3 size: 15 residues. In nucleotides, the CDR3 is TGCGCCAGCAGCCCCCGACAGGGCCTTAATGAAAAACTGTTTTTT. This gives the protein CASSPRQGLNEKLFF.

There are many counts of this clonotype. The chain is built from TRBV10-3 and TRBJ1-2; D is undetermined. The V end was cut by 0 bases, the J end by 3 bases, with 14 bases between. This CDR3 contains 16 residues. Germline loops: CDR1 ENHRY, CDR2 SYGVKD. CDR3 in DNA: TGTGCCATCAGTGAGTCCGCCCAAAGGAATCACTATGGCTACACCTTC. Translated: CAISESAQRNHYGYTF.

This clonotype was recorded at least ten times. This chain uses TRBV2 with TRBJ1-3, with D perhaps TRBD1 (5 bases). The V and J ends lost 6 bases and 4 bases respectively, with 10 bases between them. Germline loops: CDR1 SNHLY, CDR2 FYNNEI. The CDR3 contains 13 residues. The CDR3 region is CASRGREGNTIYF. CDR3 nucleotides: TGTGCCAGCAGGGGCAGGGAAGGAAACACCATATATTTT.

Many counts were recorded for this clonotype. The V and J genes are TRBV20-1 and TRBJ2-3; TRBD2 matches at 13 bases. This CDR3 has 15 amino acids. Germline trimming cut 6 bases from V and 6 bases from J; bases unmatched to any gene: 9. The germline CDR1 and CDR2 sequences are DFQATT and SNEGSKA (reference sequence). CDR3 nucleotide sequence: TGCAGTGCCAGGACTAGCGGGAGAAAATGGGATACGCAGTATTTT. Amino acid sequence: CSARTSGRKWDTQYF.

The sample holds many counts of this clonotype. This chain links TRBV2 with TRBJ2-7; D may be TRBD1 (5 bases). The germline V gene encodes CDR1 SNHLY and CDR2 FYNNEI. This CDR3 region has 13 residues. Trimming cost V 6 bases and J 2 bases, with 11 bases left between them. The CDR3 loop reads CASRVQGPYEQYF. CDR3 in DNA: TGTGCCAGCAGGGTTCAGGGCCCCTACGAGCAGTACTTC.

This clonotype was counted ten times or more. This chain joins TRBV2 and TRBJ2-2; 11 bases map to TRBD2. The germline CDR1 and CDR2 sequences are SNHLY and FYNNEI. This CDR3 is 17 amino acids long. V shed 5 bases and J 5 bases; nucleotides not matched to a gene: 10. The CDR3 DNA follows: TGTGCCAGCAGTTTCACTACTAGCGGGAGCGGGACCGGGGAGCTGTTTTTT. Translated: CASSFTTSGSGTGELFF.

DNA of the CDR3: TGCAGTGCAGGGAGCGGGAGGGAGACCCAGTACTTC. This sequence encodes CSAGSGRETQYF. This rearrangement joins TRBV20-1 to TRBJ2-5, with 9 bases identical to TRBD2. The CDR3 runs to 12 residues. J was trimmed by 5 bases and V by 6 bases; bases with no gene match: 4. CDR1 DFQATT and CDR2 SNEGSKA come from the germline V gene (reference sequence).

This clonotype was observed at least ten times. The chain uses TRBV12-3 or TRBV12-4 and TRBJ1-1, with D uncertain. This CDR3 has 12 amino acids. V lost 7 bases and J 4 bases, leaving 10 bases between the germline ends. CDR3 nucleotide sequence: TGTGCCAGCAATGGGGTTGGCACTGAAGCTTTCTTT. This codes for CASNGVGTEAFF.

This clonotype was recorded at least ten times. The chain uses TRBV3-1 and TRBJ2-2; D might be TRBD1 (7 bases). V gave up 5 bases and J gave up 4 bases, with 11 bases separating them. Germline CDR1 LGHDT, CDR2 YNNKEL (reference sequence). This CDR3 contains 14 residues. The CDR3 bases are TGTGCCAGCAGCAACAGGGGAGGCACCGGGGAGCTGTTTTTT. Protein: CASSNRGGTGELFF.

This clonotype has at least ten counts. V is TRBV12-3 or TRBV12-4 and J is TRBJ2-2; D may be TRBD2 (5 bases). Trimming removed 4 bases at V and 6 bases at J, with 12 bases between. The CDR3 is 14 amino acids. Here the CDR3 reads CASSSTTGAGELFF. CDR3 in DNA: TGTGCCAGCAGTTCGACTACCGGCGCCGGGGAGCTGTTTTTT.

This clonotype was counted at least ten times. V is TRBV7-6 and J is TRBJ1-4; 7 nucleotides line up with TRBD1. Trimming at V came to 1 base and at J to 4 bases, leaving 3 bases not matched to a gene. Germline V gives CDR1 SGHVS, CDR2 FNYEAQ. There are 15 residues in the CDR3. CDR3 DNA: TGTGCCAGCAGCTTAGTCAGGGGGGTTAATGAAAAACTGTTTTTT. Translating gives CASSLVRGVNEKLFF.

The table lists this clonotype with a count of one. This may come from a read error, since a much larger clone is one base off. The chain couples TRBV24-1 to TRBJ1-5; D gene ambiguous. Germline-derived CDR1 and CDR2 are KGHDR and SFDVKD. The CDR3 loop spans 12 amino acids. CDR3 DNA sequence: TGTGCCACCAGTAATTTCGAGCAGCCCCAGCATTTT. It codes for CATSNFEQPQHF.

V gene TRBV14 combines with J gene TRBJ1-1; possibly TRBD1 for D (5 bases). This CDR3 spans 15 amino acids. Germline V gene sequence: CDR1 SGHDN, CDR2 FVKESK. Between the trimmed V and J ends, which lost 2 bases and 2 bases, there was a span of 12 bases. The CDR3 region has the DNA TGTGCCAGCAGCCAATTGGGCAGGGTCAACACTGAAGCTTTCTTT. It encodes CASSQLGRVNTEAFF.

This clonotype showed up many times. V gene TRBV15 combines with J gene TRBJ2-4; no definite D call. The V end lost 4 bases, the J end lost 6 bases, and 10 bases lay between the germline ends. The CDR3 has 13 amino acids. Germline loops: CDR1 LNHNV, CDR2 YYDKDF (reference sequence). The DNA of the CDR3 is TGTGCCACCAGCATAGGACCGCTAAACATTCAGTACTTC. Translation: CATSIGPLNIQYF.

This chain links TRBV20-1 with TRBJ2-5; 8 nucleotides align to TRBD1. CDR3 length equals 17 residues. Germline V CDR1 and CDR2: DFQATT, SNEGSKA (reference sequence). The V segment lost 0 bases and the J segment 0 bases; nucleotides outside the gene matches: 9. CDR3 sequence: CSARDYIDRGNQETQYF. The CDR3 bases are TGCAGTGCTAGAGATTATATCGACAGGGGAAACCAAGAGACCCAGTACTTC.